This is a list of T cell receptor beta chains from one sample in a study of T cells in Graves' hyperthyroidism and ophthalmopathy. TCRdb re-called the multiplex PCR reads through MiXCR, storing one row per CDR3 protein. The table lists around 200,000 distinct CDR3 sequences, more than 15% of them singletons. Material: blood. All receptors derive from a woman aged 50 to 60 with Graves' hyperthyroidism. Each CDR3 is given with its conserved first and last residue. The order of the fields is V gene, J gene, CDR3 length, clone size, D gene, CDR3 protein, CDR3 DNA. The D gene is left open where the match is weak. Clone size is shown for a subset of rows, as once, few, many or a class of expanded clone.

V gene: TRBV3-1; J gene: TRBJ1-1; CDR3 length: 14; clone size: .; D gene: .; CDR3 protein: CASSQDGRVAEAFF; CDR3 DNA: TGTGCCAGCAGCCAAGATGGGAGGGTCGCTGAAGCTTTCTTT
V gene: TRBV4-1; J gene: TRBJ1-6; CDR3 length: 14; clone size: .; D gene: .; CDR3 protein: CASSTPGRNSPLHF; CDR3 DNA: TGCGCCAGCAGCACGCCCGGACGGAATTCACCCCTCCACTTT
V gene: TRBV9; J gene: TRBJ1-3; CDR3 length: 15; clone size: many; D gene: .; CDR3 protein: CASSSGSTSGNTIYF; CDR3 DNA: TGTGCCAGCAGCTCAGGCAGCACCTCTGGAAACACCATATATTTT
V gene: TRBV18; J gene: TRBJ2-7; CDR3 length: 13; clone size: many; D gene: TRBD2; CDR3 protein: CASSLGGAREQYF; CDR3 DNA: TGTGCCAGCTCACTCGGGGGGGCCCGAGAGCAGTACTTC
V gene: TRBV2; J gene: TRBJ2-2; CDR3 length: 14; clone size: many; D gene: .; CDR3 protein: CASSNMRASGELFF; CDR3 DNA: TGTGCCAGCAGCAATATGCGGGCTTCCGGGGAGCTGTTTTTT
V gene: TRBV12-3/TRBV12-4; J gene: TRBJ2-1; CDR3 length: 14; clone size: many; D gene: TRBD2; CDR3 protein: CASRLTAAGGEQFF; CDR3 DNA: TGTGCCAGCAGATTAACAGCCGCGGGGGGTGAGCAGTTCTTC
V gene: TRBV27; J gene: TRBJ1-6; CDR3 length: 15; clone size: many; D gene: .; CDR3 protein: CASSPDASYNSPLHF; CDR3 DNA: TGTGCCAGCAGTCCGGACGCAAGCTATAATTCACCCCTCCACTTT
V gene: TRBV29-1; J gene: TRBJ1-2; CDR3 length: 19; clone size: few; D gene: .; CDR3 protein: CSVDHPRGARTATNYGYTF; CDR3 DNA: TGCAGCGTAGACCATCCCCGGGGGGCTAGAACAGCAACTAACTATGGCTACACCTTC
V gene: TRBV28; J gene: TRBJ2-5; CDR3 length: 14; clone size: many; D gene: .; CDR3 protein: CASSSVWGKETQYF; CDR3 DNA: TGTGCCAGCAGTTCAGTCTGGGGAAAAGAGACCCAGTACTTC
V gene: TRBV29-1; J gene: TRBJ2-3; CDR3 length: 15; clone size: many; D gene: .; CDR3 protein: CSVERPGAGTDTQYF; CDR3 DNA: TGCAGCGTTGAACGACCAGGAGCGGGCACAGATACGCAGTATTTT